The entry below describes one T cell receptor beta chain. Germline V gene lookup returns CDR1 MNHEY and CDR2 SMNVEV (reference sequence). The CDR3 has 13 amino acids. The ends lost 6 bases at V and 3 bases at J; junction bases unmatched: 1. TCRdb used MiXCR to reprocess the 5' RACE reads, holding one entry per CDR3 protein. In the table there are about 300,000 distinct CDR3 sequences, approximately 7% of which are singletons. This sample stems from a study of T cells after yellow fever vaccination. This chain joins TRBV27 and TRBJ2-7; 11 bases match TRBD2. The starting material was PBMCs, obtained about 41 days after the first yellow fever vaccination. The clonotype originates from a man younger than 35 who received the YFV17D yellow fever vaccine. This chain's CDR3 is CASRTSGGYEQYV. The DNA of the CDR3 is TGTGCCAGCAGAACTAGCGGGGGCTACGAGCAGTACGTC.